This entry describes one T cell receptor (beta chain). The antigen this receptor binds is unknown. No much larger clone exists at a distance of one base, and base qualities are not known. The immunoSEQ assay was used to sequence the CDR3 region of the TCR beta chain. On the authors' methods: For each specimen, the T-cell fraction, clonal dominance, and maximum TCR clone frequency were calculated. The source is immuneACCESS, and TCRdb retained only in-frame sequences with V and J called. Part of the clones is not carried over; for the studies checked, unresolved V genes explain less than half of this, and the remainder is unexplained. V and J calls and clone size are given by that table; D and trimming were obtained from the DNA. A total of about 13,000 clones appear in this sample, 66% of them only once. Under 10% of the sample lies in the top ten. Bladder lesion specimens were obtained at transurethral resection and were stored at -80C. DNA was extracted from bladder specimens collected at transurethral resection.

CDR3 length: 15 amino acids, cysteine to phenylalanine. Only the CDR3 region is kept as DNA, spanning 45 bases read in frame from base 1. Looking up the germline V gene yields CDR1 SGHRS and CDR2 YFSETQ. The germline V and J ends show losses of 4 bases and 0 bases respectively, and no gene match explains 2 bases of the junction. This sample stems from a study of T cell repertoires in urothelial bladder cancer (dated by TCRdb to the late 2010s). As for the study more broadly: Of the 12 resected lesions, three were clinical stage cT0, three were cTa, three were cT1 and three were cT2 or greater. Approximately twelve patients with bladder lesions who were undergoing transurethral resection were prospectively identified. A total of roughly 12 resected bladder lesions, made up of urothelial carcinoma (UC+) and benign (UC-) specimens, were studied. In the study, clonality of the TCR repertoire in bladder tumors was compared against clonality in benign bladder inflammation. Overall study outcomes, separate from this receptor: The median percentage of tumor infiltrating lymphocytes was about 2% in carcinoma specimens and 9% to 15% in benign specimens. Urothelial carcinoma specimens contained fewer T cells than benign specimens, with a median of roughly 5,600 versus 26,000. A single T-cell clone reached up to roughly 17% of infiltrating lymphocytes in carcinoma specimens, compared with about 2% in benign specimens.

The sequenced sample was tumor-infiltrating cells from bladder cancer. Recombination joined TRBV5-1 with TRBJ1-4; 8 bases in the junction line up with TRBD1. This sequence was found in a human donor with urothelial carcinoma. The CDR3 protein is CASSPGGSTNEKLFF. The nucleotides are TGCGCCAGCAGCCCAGGGGGCTCAACTAATGAAAAACTGTTTTTT. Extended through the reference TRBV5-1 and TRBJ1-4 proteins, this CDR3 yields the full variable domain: KAGVTQTPRYLIKTRGQQVTLSCSPISGHRSVSWYQQTPGQGLQFLFEYFSETQRNKGNFPGRFSGRQFSNSRSEMNVSTLELGDSALYLCASSPGGSTNEKLFFGSGTQLSVL.